These 18 T cell receptor beta chains were all obtained from the same sample, sequenced in a study of vaccination effects on CD4 cells after COVID-19. Produced via immunoSEQ multiplex PCR; TCRdb's table is partial and in-frame only. The repertoire includes about 20,000 clones, just under 75% of them detected once, and 35% to 40% sits in the top ten. Within the ViraFEST assay, antigen-specific CD4+ T cells underwent expansion with viral peptide pools prior to sequencing. The culture ran for nine to ten days, and then CD4+ T cells were isolated. Convalescent patients had PCR-confirmed SARS-CoV-2 infection between March and December 2020. Antigens of these TCRs are unknown. The sample here was CD4+ T cells from PBMCs cultured with a peptide pool, taken before COVID-19 vaccination. The receptors were sampled from a human donor who had a prior SARS-CoV-2 infection.

Points on this clone: The junction shows a germline mismatch at one end, possibly a read error. The gene calls are TRBV5-6 and TRBJ1-2, with D unclear. CDR3 size: 14 residues. Germline CDR1 SGHDT, CDR2 YYEEEE. The CDR3 loop reads CASSLGSQDYGYTF. The CDR3 region has the DNA TGTGCCAGCAGTTTGGGCAGCCAAGACTATGGCTACACCTTC.

The rearrangement links TRBV4-1 to TRBJ1-5, with D possibly being TRBD1 (6 bases). V lost 1 base and J lost 2, with 12 bases in between. Germline lookup yields CDR1 MGHRA and CDR2 YSYEKL. The CDR3 has 16 amino acids. CDR3 in amino acids: CASSQGRGARNQPQHF. CDR3 DNA sequence: TGCGCCAGCAGCCAAGGCAGGGGTGCCCGCAATCAGCCCCAGCATTTT.

The chain links TRBV7-8 to TRBJ1-4, with a possible D match to TRBD1 (5 bases). This CDR3 is 15 amino acids long. V lost 5 bases and J 4 bases, leaving 14 bases between the germline ends. Germline V gene lookup returns CDR1 SGHVS and CDR2 FQNEAQ. The CDR3 bases are TGTGCCAGCAGCCTCATGGGGGGGGATAATGAAAAACTGTTTTTT. Amino acids: CASSLMGGDNEKLFF.

The chain employs TRBV20-1 and TRBJ1-2, with unresolved D. CDR1 is DFQATT and CDR2 is SNEGSKA in the germline V gene (reference sequence). V shed 4 bases and J shed 8 bases, with 11 bases lying between them. The CDR3 sequence is 11 residues long. CDR3 nucleotides: TGCAGTGCTATTTGGAGGGAAGGCTACACCTTC. Protein: CSAIWREGYTF.

This clone was recorded once. The gene calls are TRBV19 and TRBJ2-1, with TRBD1 matching over 10 bases. Trimming took 5 bases from V and 3 from J; bases not matched to a gene: 13. This CDR3 is built from 18 residues. Germline loops: CDR1 LNHDA, CDR2 SQIVND (reference sequence). The CDR3 sequence: CASSPRGVGTGDYNEQFF. The CDR3 DNA sequence: TGTGCCAGTAGTCCAAGGGGGGTAGGGACAGGGGACTACAATGAGCAGTTCTTC.

This chain links TRBV5-1 with TRBJ2-3; D gene ambiguous. The V end was cut by 0 bases, the J end by 0 bases, with 8 bases between. Germline CDR1 is SGHRS and CDR2 is YFSETQ. The CDR3 extends over 15 amino acids. For the CDR3, the DNA is TGCGCCAGCAGCTTGGCACAAGCTAGCACAGATACGCAGTATTTT. It codes for CASSLAQASTDTQYF. The whole variable domain, remainder taken from reference TRBV5-1 and TRBJ2-3, is KAGVTQTPRYLIKTRGQQVTLSCSPISGHRSVSWYQQTPGQGLQFLFEYFSETQRNKGNFPGRFSGRQFSNSRSEMNVSTLELGDSALYLCASSLAQASTDTQYFGPGTRLTVL.

J is TRBJ2-3 and V is TRBV5-1, with D hard to call. The CDR3 covers 13 residues. Germline V CDR1 and CDR2: SGHRS, YFSETQ. Trimming removed 0 bases at V and 4 bases at J, with 6 bases between. CDR3 in amino acids: CASSLEAPDTQYF. In DNA form, the CDR3 reads TGCGCCAGCAGCTTGGAGGCGCCAGATACGCAGTATTTT.

DNA for the CDR3: TGTGCCAGCAGCCAACATGGACAGGGGGGAGGTTCACCCCTCCACTTT. Translation: CASSQHGQGGGSPLHF. V is TRBV14 and J is TRBJ1-6; 10 positions match TRBD1. Germline loops: CDR1 SGHDN, CDR2 FVKESK. This CDR3 comprises 16 residues. V gave up 2 bases and J gave up 9 bases; unmatched junction bases: 7.

The V gene is TRBV5-1, the J gene TRBJ2-3; D is ambiguous. Germline V gives CDR1 SGHRS, CDR2 YFSETQ. Trimming pared 0 bases from V and 5 bases from J, leaving 4 bases between. This CDR3 has 12 amino acids. CDR3 bases: TGCGCCAGCAGCTTGGGGTTAGATACGCAGTATTTT. Its translation: CASSLGLDTQYF.

In nucleotides, the CDR3 is TGTGCCAGCAGCTCAAGACAGGGCGAAGGGGAAAAACTGTTTTTT. Translated: CASSSRQGEGEKLFF. The rearrangement links TRBV11-2 to TRBJ1-4; 7 nucleotides agree with TRBD1. The V gene's germline CDR1 is SGHAT and CDR2 FQNNGV. The CDR3 sequence is 15 residues long. J was trimmed by 8 bases and V by 4 bases; bases with no gene match: 10.

The chain uses TRBV19 and TRBJ1-6, with 10 bases matching TRBD1. Germline CDR1 LNHDA, CDR2 SQIVND (reference sequence). Trimming removed 7 bases from V and 7 bases from J; junction bases left unmatched: 4. The CDR3 runs to 14 residues. In DNA form, the CDR3 reads TGTGCCAGTACCGAGGACAGGGGGAATTCACCCCTCCACTTT. Amino acids: CASTEDRGNSPLHF.

The genes are TRBV6-5 and TRBJ2-1; D call uncertain. This CDR3 is 13 amino acids long. Germline assignment: CDR1 MNHEY and CDR2 SVGAGI. The V gene lost 5 bases and the J gene lost 4 bases, with 9 bases spanning the gap. The DNA of the CDR3 is TGTGCCAGCAGTATTAACATTTACAATGAGCAGTTCTTC. Amino acids: CASSINIYNEQFF.

The chain has TRBV6-5 and TRBJ2-5; D possibly corresponds to TRBD2 (5 bases). CDR3 size: 14 residues. Trimming pared 0 bases from V and 5 bases from J, leaving 10 bases between. Germline loops: CDR1 MNHEY, CDR2 SVGAGI. The CDR3 bases are TGTGCCAGCAGTTACTCGGGAGTTCGGGAGACCCAGTACTTC. Translated, it gives CASSYSGVRETQYF.

By proportion, this clone is large (0.1 to 1%). J is TRBJ2-7 and V is TRBV30; possibly TRBD1 for D (5 bases). The CDR3 sequence is 12 residues long. Per the germline V gene, CDR1 is GTSNPN and CDR2 is SVGIG (reference sequence). V lost 0 bases, J lost 4 bases, and 7 bases lay in between. The chain's CDR3 is CAWSVDRYEQYF. The CDR3 DNA is TGTGCCTGGAGTGTTGACAGATACGAGCAGTACTTC.

This chain connects TRBV2 to TRBJ2-3, with 14 positions matching TRBD2. Trimming took 5 bases from V and 6 from J; bases not matched to a gene: 7. This CDR3 spans 16 amino acids. Germline CDR1 and CDR2: SNHLY and FYNNEI. The CDR3 DNA reads as TGTGCCAGCAGTCCGGGACTAGCGGGAGAAGGGGATACGCAGTATTTT. Residues: CASSPGLAGEGDTQYF.

About this clone: Other DNA variants within this sample encode the same CDR3. The chain recombines TRBV5-1 with TRBJ2-5; 7 bases map to TRBD2. The CDR3 is made up of 15 amino acids. Looked up from germline, CDR1 is SGHRS and CDR2 is YFSETQ. J gave up 2 bases and V 0 bases, and 4 bases lay outside the gene matches. The CDR3 DNA reads TGCGCCAGCAGCTTGGGGGCTAGCGGACAAGAGACCCAGTACTTC. It codes for CASSLGASGQETQYF.

The chain joins TRBV7-8 to TRBJ2-3; D not resolved. The CDR3 spans 14 residues. Germline-derived CDR1 and CDR2 are SGHVS and FQNEAQ. Trimming removed 3 bases from V and 3 bases from J, with 10 bases in between. The CDR3 sequence is CASSLAPPTDTQYF. The CDR3 nucleotides read TGTGCCAGCAGCTTGGCCCCCCCTACAGATACGCAGTATTTT.

The V gene is TRBV7-8, the J gene TRBJ2-2; D call uncertain. V lost 5 bases to trimming and J lost 6 bases, with 7 bases between them. The V gene's germline CDR1 is SGHVS and CDR2 FQNEAQ. The CDR3 totals 12 residues. The CDR3 region is CASSPYSGELFF. CDR3 bases: TGTGCCAGCAGCCCCTATTCCGGGGAGCTGTTTTTT.